This TCR beta chain was sequenced for a study of T cells expressing NK-cell markers. Study at large: Repertoires of TCR beta were obtained from T cells sorted as CD3+CD56+NKG2C+, CD3+CD56+NKG2C- and CD3+CD56-NKG2C+. Study-level findings and limits: NKG2C+ dominant clonotype frequencies in 6 or 7 donors were about 1.0-8% of CD8+ T cells. The CD3+CD56-NKG2C+ fraction was also led by these clonotypes in a few donors. Clarity on HCMV specificity was lacking for the expanded NKG2C+ T cell clones.

CDR3 length equals 15 residues. Germline CDR1 SGHRS, CDR2 YFSETQ. TCRdb reprocessed the 5' RACE reads, keeping one entry per CDR3 protein, no DNA. The sample's table shows about 460,000 distinct CDR3 sequences. About this clonotype itself: Its antigen is as yet unknown.

The sequence was collected from a woman in her 50s in good health. Sequenced: blood T cells: a sorted CD56 or NKG2C T cell subset, CD4+ or CD8+ T cells, or bulk PBMC T cells (not recorded which). The genes are TRBV5-1 and TRBJ1-2; the D gene TCRdb calls, TRBD1, cannot be checked with no DNA. The CDR3 loop is CASSSVPGQYYGYTF.